This T cell receptor beta chain was recorded in a study of long-term antiretroviral therapy in people with HIV (dated by TCRdb to 2022 to 2024). Notes on the research overall: The earliest samples were collected approximately a decade before the 2015 WHO recommendation for immediate ART, a period when ART was typically delayed until CD4 counts fell. A retrospective serial study tested whether changes in peripheral blood TRB repertoire composition and diversity were associated with ART initiation and durable HIV suppression. A total of about 200 cryopreserved PBMC samples were contributed to the cohort by 30 adults with confirmed HIV infection, with samples collected serially over a mean of approximately 6 years (range 1-12). Among the roughly 30 participants with HIV, more than ten were female. No cross-contamination during QIAcube processing was shown when test extractions of a monoclonal T-cell line were performed alongside fewer than 40 polyclonal samples. Study-wide findings and limitations: Owing to limited PBMC availability, only the TCR beta chain was sequenced, without alpha chain pairing. Because pre-ART samples had limited cell numbers, unsorted PBMC were profiled rather than sorted CD4+ and CD8+ T cells. ART initiation was associated with a significant increase in TRB diversity, but diversity stayed significantly below transplant donor controls even after long-term ART. The repertoire was dominated across all time points by expanded TRB clones identified before ART initiation, although this dominance was seen to fluctuate and to decrease in many PLHIV after ART. CDR3 length ranges in HIV repertoires were narrower than in controls, and network structure suggested an antigen-experienced repertoire with only a slight naive shift after ART. The samples were dated from about 2004 to 2017, and the ART regimens that were used may be less effective than current ART regimens. No data were available on ART adherence, viral resistance or therapy changes, limiting inferences about post-ART repertoire changes.

Participants were included only if at least one PBMC sample before ART initiation and at least two post-ART samples were available. Treatment was received in the United States of America by all participants with HIV. Before DNA extraction, cryopreserved samples of about 0.9-11 million PBMC were thawed and then washed. At the time of the earliest PBMC sample, participants with HIV were aged between about 20 and 55 years. Each participant contributed PBMC samples from 1-4 timepoints before ART initiation and 2-8 timepoints after ART initiation, with a median of 7 samples. For every participant, serial HIV viral load, CD4+ T-cell count, ART history and demographic data were obtained. Using a Qiagen kit on a QIAcube, genomic DNA was extracted from unsorted PBMC, with samples processed in batches of 12. The immunoSEQ hsTCRB v3.0 assay was used at survey level resolution for TRB variable region sequencing. A depth of roughly 35,000-50,000 T-cell genomes per sample was targeted for TRB sequencing. Pooled TRB libraries were sequenced on an Illumina MiSeq with a v3 150-cycle kit. In the paper's pipeline: Repertoire analysis ran in R within a reproducible Nextflow workflow covering QC, data transformation and analysis. LymphoSeq2, an R package for exploring AIRR-Seq data, was used to implement custom analyses. A handful of samples yielding fewer than 5000 total TRB sequences were excluded, leaving 188 analyzed HIV repertoires. Among the 190 or so HIV repertoires that were kept, 59 were collected before ART initiation and roughly 130 were collected after ART initiation. Each repertoire was downsampled to 5000 TRB nucleotide sequences, and summary statistics were averaged across 100 downsampling iterations. The analysis kept only TRB sequences whose CDR3 regions were at least seven amino acids long. Diversity was measured with a Shannon entropy-derived clonality score and the Gini coefficient. In the repertoire networks, any two of the top 5000 CDR3 amino acid sequences were connected whenever the two sequences differed by an edit distance of one. GLIPH2 predicted antigen specificity groups and MHC restriction for TRB CDR3 amino acid sequences. CDR3 amino acid sequences were matched against VDJdb and McPAS-TCR to flag known CMV, EBV, HIV or tissue antigen associations. Pre-ART, post-ART and control groups were compared with Wilcoxon signed-rank tests and Holm-Bonferroni correction. TCRdb stores this immuneACCESS table with in-frame sequences only. Part of the clones is absent; in the studies checked, under half of the shortfall reflects unresolved V genes, and no reason is known for the rest. Clonal size and the V and J genes are those of that table, whereas D and trimming came from the DNA. Counted in this sample were roughly 40,000 clones; approximately 86% of them appeared once. Of the sample, around 4.2% is held by the ten largest clones.

Comments on this clone: Its cognate antigen has yet to be identified. It has no much larger one-base neighbor in the sample; base qualities were not kept.

Per the germline V gene (reference sequence), SGHNT is the CDR1 and YYREEE is the CDR2. From the cysteine through the phenylalanine, the CDR3 covers 13 amino acids. The only DNA kept is the CDR3, 39 bases in frame from the first base. V drops 0 bases and J drops 3 bases, leaving 7 bases in between. This chain joins TRBV5-4 to TRBJ2-7; TRBD2 is possibly the D segment (5 matching bases). Here the sequenced sample was unsorted PBMCs, taken just before starting antiretroviral therapy. The clonotype originates from a woman between 18 and 29 years old with HIV. Read as DNA, the sequence is TGTGCCAGCAGCTTGGAGACTAACTACGAGCAGTACTTC. The resulting protein is CASSLETNYEQYF. This CDR3, with the reference TRBV5-4 and TRBJ2-7 proteins standing in past its ends, gives the full variable domain ETGVTQSPTHLIKTRGQQVTLRCSSQSGHNTVSWYQQALGQGPQFIFQYYREEENGRGNFPPRFSGLQFPNYSSELNVNALELDDSALYLCASSLETNYEQYFGPGTRLTVT.